Each of the 3 T cell receptor beta chains below was sequenced from the same sample in a study of shared clonotypes between healthy human individuals. The data were produced by immunoSEQ multiplex PCR, yet TCRdb's version contains in-frame clones alone and is incomplete. The table records 2 million to 2.5 million clones, 85% to 95% of them present only once. Sequences were obtained from naive CD4+ T cells from PBMCs. Subset specified: CD45RA+ positively selected. These receptor sequences come from a man aged 18 to 29 in good health. Some clones in this sample may be carry-over from other donors' samples.

CDR3 residues: CASSRQRSEQYF. Written as DNA, the CDR3 is TGTGCCAGCAGCAGGCAGCGAAGCGAGCAGTACTTC. This chain joins TRBV14 and TRBJ2-7; D gene unclear. CDR1 and CDR2 from the germline V gene are SGHDN and FVKESK. The ends were cut back, 5 bases at V and 6 bases at J, with 11 bases in the middle. The CDR3 length is 12 residues.

The J gene is TRBJ1-2, the V gene TRBV28, with 7 bases aligning to TRBD1. Germline lookup yields CDR1 MDHEN and CDR2 SYDVKM. J gave up 1 base and V 5 bases, and 7 bases lay outside the gene matches. This CDR3 spans 15 amino acids. CDR3 region: CASSPSDRINYGYTF. The CDR3 nucleotides are TGTGCCAGCAGTCCCTCGGACAGGATTAACTATGGCTACACCTTC.

About this clone: Germline is not matched at one junction end, which may reflect a read error. The chain links TRBV28 to TRBJ2-5; a weak D match, TRBD2 (7 bases). The CDR3 runs 15 residues. Germline V lookup: CDR1 MDHEN, CDR2 SYDVKM. CDR3 residues: CASSPFRTRGDHRNF. The CDR3 nucleotides are TGTGCCAGCAGTCCCTTCCGGACTAGGGGGGACCACAGGAACTTC.